Below, one T cell receptor beta chain is given with its context. What it binds is unknown. The entry originates in a study of cytomegalovirus exposure and HLA in healthy donors. V lost 8 bases and J lost 8, with 15 bases in between. This CDR3 region has 12 residues. The germline V gene encodes CDR1 LNHDA and CDR2 SQIVND (reference sequence). Researchers ran the PCR with 60 Vbeta and 13 Jbeta primers. Here immunoSEQ multiplex PCR was the method, and the copy in TCRdb shows in-frame clones only, minus some. The sample lists about 200,000 clones, 79% occurring once. Regarding the study as a whole: TCR beta chain V- and J-gene trimming was linked, in a later analysis, to a missense variant in DCLRE1C.

Sequenced input: PBMCs. This clonotype originated in a woman between 50 and 59 years old in good health and CMV-seronegative. The gene calls are TRBV19 and TRBJ1-2; TRBD1 might be the D (6 bases). CDR3: CASSTRGKGYTF. Written as DNA, the CDR3 is TGTGCCAGTTCGACAAGGGGGAAGGGCTACACCTTC. Combining the CDR3 with reference TRBV19 and TRBJ1-2 gives the whole variable domain DGGITQSPKYLFRKEGQNVTLSCEQNLNHDAMYWYRQDPGQGLRLIYYSQIVNDFQKGDIAEGYSVSREKKESFPLTVTSAQKNPTAFYLCASSTRGKGYTFGSGTRLTVV.